This TCR beta chain was sequenced for a study of early T cells in non-severe SARS-CoV-2 infection (dated by TCRdb to the early 2020s). The study in broad terms: TCR sequencing used bulk RNA from unsorted whole blood, so alpha and beta chains could not be paired.

The study was a case-control design nested within a healthcare worker cohort in London, UK, with weekly nasopharyngeal swab PCR tests and blood sampling. Healthcare workers were enrolled in the week of the UK lockdown, from 23 to 31 March 2020, and were followed every week for up to about 15 weeks. Only a few counts were recorded for this clonotype. The antigen this receptor binds is unknown. Qualities for individual bases were not recorded, and no much larger clone is one base off. V is reduced by 5 bases and J by 3 bases, leaving a spacing of 10 bases between them. The CDR3, from cysteine to phenylalanine, totals 14 residues. Kept here is only the CDR3 DNA, which spans 42 bases and is read in frame from base 1. CDR1 LGHNT and CDR2 FRNRAP were looked up in the germline V gene. Receptors were amplified or captured by 5' RACE. Sequencer: NextSeq 500. To correct for sequencing error and PCR bias, the TCR library protocol tagged individual cDNA molecules with unique molecular identifiers. Sequencing covered both TCR alpha and beta chains, and within each sample the abundances of alpha and beta sequences were tightly co-correlated. Regarding the original processing steps: Decombinator V4 was used to annotate the V gene, J gene and CDR3 of the TCR sequences. TCRs were defined as expanded if a significant change between any two time points was detected under a Poisson model with p below 0.0001. Abundances of TCRs were expressed as counts per million after normalisation to the total number of TCRs sequenced in each sample. MAIT TCRs were defined by TRAV1-2 paired with TRAJ12, TRAJ20 or TRAJ33, and iNKT TCRs by TRAV10 paired with TRAJ18. VDJdb, accessed 1 November 2021, was searched for CMV, EBV and SARS-CoV-2 annotated TCRs, excluding TCRs annotated for multiple antigens. TCRdb ran its own pipeline on the public reads, namely fastp trimming at Q25 and MiXCR clone calling, and kept in-frame beta chains. Each CDR3 protein gets just one entry, which takes the most common genes and DNA from the rows behind it. The V and J calls reflect TCRdb's pipeline rather than the authors' work. Present in this sample are tens of thousands of distinct CDR3 sequences, 9% to 15% of which were seen just once. Of the sample, about 2.5% is held by the ten largest clones.

The paper as a whole reports these results and caveats: Matching against VDJdb was skewed toward anti-spike CD8 responses, likely underestimated virus-specific expansions, and missed private and CD4 specificities.

The origin of this receptor is an adult who was a healthcare worker with PCR-confirmed SARS-CoV-2 infection or an uninfected control (not recorded which). The receptor chain draws on TRBV12-5 and TRBJ2-2, with a tentative D gene TRBD1 over 5 matching bases. This sample comprised whole blood, obtained at baseline. The sequenced DNA is TGTGCTAGTGGTCGCAGGGCGGACACCGGGGAGCTGTTTTTT. This yields the protein CASGRRADTGELFF.